This T cell receptor (beta chain) was sequenced in a study of siplizumab effects on memory and regulatory T cells. This CDR3 contains 11 residues. Germline-derived CDR1 and CDR2 are SEHNR and FQNEAQ (reference sequence). V shed 5 bases and J shed 3 bases, with 4 bases lying between them. Assays examined roughly 100,000 TCR templates per sample. The protocol was immunoSEQ multiplex PCR, while the TCRdb copy is restricted to in-frame clones and leaves out a portion. The sample yields over 60,000 clones, about 90% seen once. General study points: Unstimulated subsets captured only a minor fraction of alloreactive clones. Siplizumab caused a significant drop in alloreactive sequences traceable to unstimulated CD4+ memory cells. Contribution to the alloresponse seemed major for naive T cells, which also seemed more diverse than memory cells.

This clone was recorded a few times. Its specificity is not known. The sequence derives from a human donor in good health. The chain recombines TRBV7-9 with TRBJ1-1; D remains unclear. Sequencing used CD8+ T cells sorted from blood. DNA of the CDR3: TGTGCCAGCAGCCGAGACACTGAAGCTTTCTTT. Its translation: CASSRDTEAFF.